The 18 T cell receptor beta chains listed next were all sequenced from one sample in a study of identifying expanded T cells in peripheral blood. The repertoire was sequenced with immunoSEQ multiplex PCR; TCRdb's copy has only in-frame clones and lacks some. The data show some 99,000 clones, 88% seen once. The sequenced sample was blood. All receptors come from a person aged 18 to 75 in good health.

The chain uses TRBV7-2 and TRBJ2-3, with a weak D call TRBD2 (6 bases). Germline V gene sequence: CDR1 SGHTA, CDR2 FQGNSA. Trimming pared 4 bases from V and 0 bases from J, leaving 11 bases between. The length of the CDR3 is 15 residues. CDR3 sequence reads: CASSWDSSSTDTQYF. CDR3 bases: TGTGCCAGCAGCTGGGACTCCTCTAGCACAGATACGCAGTATTTT.

V usage is TRBV19 and J usage is TRBJ1-2; 8 bases align to TRBD1. Germline CDR1 reads LNHDA; CDR2 reads SQIVND (reference sequence). The V gene end was trimmed by 5 bases and the J gene end by 7 bases; junction bases not matched to a gene: 9. This CDR3 is 14 amino acids long. CDR3 coding DNA: TGTGCCAGTAGTCTCCTGGACAGGGATGGTGGCTACACCTTC. It translates to CASSLLDRDGGYTF.

The table lists this clone with a count of one. This chain connects TRBV21-1 to TRBJ2-5; the table gives TRBD2 as D, unverified against the DNA. TRBV21-1 is flagged as a pseudogene. This CDR3 is 16 amino acids long. This chain's CDR3 is CASSKGGEGLKETQYF. The CDR3 DNA reads TGTGCCAGCAGCAAAGGGGGGGAGGGGCTAAAAGAGACCCAGTACTTC.

This chain joins TRBV7-6 and TRBJ2-5; 9 nucleotides align to TRBD1. CDR1 is SGHVS, CDR2 FNYEAQ, per germline. Trimming cost V 2 bases and J 1 base; bases outside gene matches: 2. There are 15 residues in the CDR3. The CDR3 is CASSLNRGLQETQYF. DNA for the CDR3: TGTGCCAGCAGCTTAAACAGGGGGCTCCAAGAGACCCAGTACTTC.

The chain recombines TRBV29-1 with TRBJ2-7; unclear D gene. Between the trimmed V and J ends, which lost 4 bases and 5 bases, there was a span of 15 bases. There are 13 residues in the CDR3. Germline V gene data show CDR1 as SQVTM and CDR2 as ANQGSEA. The CDR3 protein is CSVGGVGSHEQYF. In DNA form, the CDR3 reads TGCAGCGTTGGTGGAGTGGGGTCTCACGAGCAGTACTTC.

The rearrangement joins TRBV5-4 to TRBJ2-3, with 7 positions matching TRBD2. With 4 bases clipped from V and 1 base from J, the junction kept 9 bases outside the gene matches. Germline V CDR1 and CDR2: SGHNT, YYREEE (reference sequence). The CDR3 is made up of 16 amino acids. CDR3 nucleotides: TGTGCCAGCAGCCAGGGAACCCGGGGGGGCACAGATACGCAGTATTTT. This encodes CASSQGTRGGTDTQYF.

The chain combines TRBV4-2 with TRBJ2-3; D remains unclear. The length of the CDR3 is 14 residues. Trimming took 1 base from V and 4 from J, leaving 9 bases between them. CDR1 and CDR2 (germline): LGHNA, YNFKEQ. The chain's CDR3 is CASSQGLAADTQYF. The CDR3 DNA follows: TGTGCCAGCAGCCAAGGACTGGCCGCAGATACGCAGTATTTT.

V is TRBV4-2 and J is TRBJ2-3, with 12 bases identical to TRBD2. Germline V gene data show CDR1 as LGHNA and CDR2 as YNFKEQ. V shed 4 bases and J 7 bases; nucleotides not matched to a gene: 6. This CDR3 spans 15 amino acids. As DNA, the CDR3 is TGTGCCAGCAGCCCGACTAGCGGGAGTTTTAATACGCAGTATTTT. As protein: CASSPTSGSFNTQYF.

The genes are TRBV21-1 and TRBJ2-5; the D call TRBD1 from the table was never checked on the DNA. TRBV21-1 is classified as a pseudogene. This CDR3 region has 15 residues. CDR3 DNA sequence: TGTGCCAGCAGCCCTAATTCGGACAGTAAAGAGACCCAGTACTTC. This sequence encodes CASSPNSDSKETQYF.

The CDR3, as DNA: TGTGCCAGCAGTTATTGGGGGCGGGCAGAGACCCAGTACTTC. It translates to CASSYWGRAETQYF. This rearrangement joins TRBV6-5 to TRBJ2-5, with TRBD1 as a possible D gene (6 bases). CDR1 MNHEY and CDR2 SVGAGI come from the germline V gene. The CDR3 is 14 residues long. V was pared by 3 bases and J by 4 bases, with 12 bases between.

This clone was recorded a few times. The chain carries TRBV21-1 and TRBJ1-2. TRBV21-1 is a documented pseudogene. The CDR3 is made up of 11 amino acids. CDR3 in amino acids: CATPSRDGYTF. The CDR3, as DNA: TGTGCCACCCCTTCGAGAGATGGCTACACCTTC.

V usage is TRBV27 and J usage is TRBJ2-5, with TRBD2 matching 9 bases. Germline V lookup: CDR1 MNHEY, CDR2 SMNVEV (reference sequence). This CDR3 has 13 residues. V lost 10 bases to trimming and J lost 7 bases; unmatched junction nucleotides: 10. In DNA, the CDR3 is TGTGCCACCGCCTTAGCGGGAGTGGGGACCCAGTACTTC. This sequence encodes CATALAGVGTQYF.

The CDR3 sequence is CASSPTGIGGYGYTF. As DNA, the CDR3 is TGTGCCAGCAGTCCAACAGGGATAGGAGGCTATGGCTACACCTTC. This chain joins TRBV4-2 and TRBJ1-2, with D possibly matching TRBD1 (6 bases). There are 15 residues in the CDR3. Trimming stripped 6 bases from V and 4 bases from J, with 18 bases between. CDR1 is LGHNA and CDR2 is YNFKEQ in the germline V gene.

This chain links TRBV6-4 with TRBJ2-5; possible D gene TRBD1, 6 bases. This CDR3 has 15 residues. The germline V and J ends were trimmed by 4 bases and 4 bases, with 16 bases remaining between them. In germline, CDR1 is MRHNA, CDR2 SNTAGT. The DNA of the CDR3 is TGTGCCAGCAGTGCGATGGCAGGGGTGGGAGAGACCCAGTACTTC. Amino acids: CASSAMAGVGETQYF.

The V call is TRBV7-9, the J call TRBJ2-7; D is perhaps TRBD2 (6 bases). The CDR3 runs to 14 residues. V was shortened by 8 bases and J by 2 bases, with 16 bases between the two germline ends. Germline values: CDR1 SEHNR, CDR2 FQNEAQ (reference sequence). The CDR3 nucleotides are TGTGCCAGCGTCGGGGTGGGGGGTACCTACGAGCAGTACTTC. It codes for CASVGVGGTYEQYF.

The rearrangement links TRBV7-2 to TRBJ2-3; either TRBD1 or TRBD2 may fit D (5 bases each). The CDR3 totals 14 residues. V dropped 4 bases and J dropped 2 bases, with 10 bases sitting between them. The V gene's germline CDR1 is SGHTA and CDR2 FQGNSA. CDR3 residues: CASSSGRTTDTQYF. The CDR3, as DNA: TGTGCCAGCAGCTCGGGACGGACCACAGATACGCAGTATTTT.

This clone has a single count. The chain is built from TRBV19 and TRBJ2-3; 16 positions match TRBD2. V shed 5 bases and J 4 bases; nucleotides not matched to a gene: 15. Germline V gene data show CDR1 as LNHDA and CDR2 as SQIVND (reference sequence). CDR3 length equals 20 residues. The CDR3 loop reads CASSPTTGTSGRAAADTQYF. The DNA for the CDR3 is TGTGCCAGTAGTCCTACCACCGGGACTAGCGGGAGGGCCGCGGCAGATACGCAGTATTTT.

The V call is TRBV10-3, the J call TRBJ1-6; D may be TRBD1 (5 bases). Trimming shortened V by 11 bases and J by 8 bases, and 19 bases separated the two germline ends. The CDR3 sequence is 14 residues long. The germline gives CDR1 ENHRY, CDR2 SYGVKD. The CDR3: CAVRQRAGDSPLHF. The CDR3, as DNA: TGTGCCGTCCGACAGAGGGCCGGTGATTCACCCCTCCACTTT.